These 14 T cell receptor beta chains were sequenced from one sample in a study of blood T cell repertoires in COVID-19. Measured with immunoSEQ multiplex PCR; TCRdb has only the in-frame clones, and not every one. Here the sample spans around 200,000 clones, around 85% being singletons. Sequenced: peripheral blood. These receptors were taken from a young man with acute or convalescent COVID-19.

V gene TRBV5-6 combines with J gene TRBJ1-2; D is unclear. The CDR3 is 13 amino acids. The V end lost 6 bases, the J end lost 13 bases, and 22 bases lay between the germline ends. Germline CDR1 SGHDT, CDR2 YYEEEE. CDR3 sequence (DNA): TGTGCCAGCACCGTGGAGTTTGGACGAGAGGGCACCTTC. Translated, it gives CASTVEFGREGTF.

This clone has only one observation. CDR3: CASSEVIYGYTF. DNA of the CDR3: TGTGCCAGCAGTGAAGTCATTTATGGCTACACCTTC. V and J are TRBV6-1 and TRBJ1-2; no clear D. Germline assignment: CDR1 MNHNS and CDR2 SASEGT. CDR3 length: 12 residues. Trimming shortened V by 1 base and J by 5 bases, and 5 bases separated the two germline ends.

The chain joins TRBV3-1 (or the pseudogene TRBV3-2) to TRBJ2-1, with TRBD2 as a possible D gene (6 bases). Germline loops: CDR1 LGHDT, CDR2 YNNKEL (reference sequence). This CDR3 is built from 17 residues. Trimming left V 1 base short and J 6 bases short, with 19 bases between. The CDR3 sequence is CASSQGNYALAINEQFF. CDR3 DNA: TGTGCCAGCAGCCAAGGGAACTATGCTCTAGCGATCAATGAGCAGTTCTTC.

This sequence joins TRBV6-6 and TRBJ1-4, with D possibly TRBD1 on 5 matching bases. CDR3 length equals 15 residues. Germline CDR1 and CDR2: MNHNY and SVGAGI (reference sequence). Trimming cost V 7 bases and J 8 bases, with 20 bases left between them. The CDR3 DNA sequence: TGTGCCAGCAAACTCGAGGGGCGGGGAGCGGAAAAACTGTTTTTT. It specifies CASKLEGRGAEKLFF.

This clone appeared once. This CDR3 reads CASSLRTSGGSDTQYF. As DNA, the CDR3 is TGTGCCAGCAGCCTAAGGACTAGCGGGGGGTCAGATACGCAGTATTTT. V and J are TRBV11-3 and TRBJ2-3; the match to TRBD2 covers 14 bases. V was clipped by 5 bases and J by 4 bases; unmatched bases: 5. In germline, CDR1 is SGHNT, CDR2 YENEEA. This CDR3 spans 16 amino acids.

This clone was seen once. V gene TRBV5-6 combines with J gene TRBJ2-7; perhaps TRBD2 as D (5 bases). This CDR3 is built from 12 residues. V lost 1 base and J lost 6, with 8 bases in between. CDR1 and CDR2 (germline): SGHDT, YYEEEE. For the CDR3, the DNA is TGTGCCAGCAGCTTGCGGGGTGGCGAGCAGTACTTC. This encodes CASSLRGGEQYF.

The chain carries TRBV6-5 and TRBJ1-2, with D possibly being TRBD1 (6 bases). The CDR3 extends over 15 amino acids. Germline-derived CDR1 and CDR2 are MNHEY and SVGAGI. With 2 bases removed from V and 5 bases from J, the gap between germline ends came to 15 bases. As DNA, the CDR3 is TGTGCCAGCAGTTACGTCCTCGGGGGGGCTTATGGCTACACCTTC. Translated: CASSYVLGGAYGYTF.

The gene calls are TRBV7-2 and TRBJ1-5; D is possibly TRBD1 (5 bases). Trimming stripped 2 bases from V and 6 bases from J, with 20 bases between. CDR1 SGHTA and CDR2 FQGNSA come from the germline V gene. The CDR3 is 17 amino acids. The CDR3 nucleotides are TGTGCCAGCAGCTTATTGGGACGACTAGGCCTGGGTCAGCCCCAGCATTTT. Its translation: CASSLLGRLGLGQPQHF.

The chain employs TRBV18 and TRBJ1-2; D might be TRBD1 (5 bases). CDR1 and CDR2 (germline): KGHSH, LQKENI. This CDR3 is 15 amino acids long. V lost 1 base to trimming and J lost 6 bases, with 15 bases between them. CDR3: CASSPRGRGVDGYTF. Written as DNA, the CDR3 is TGTGCCAGCTCACCACGGGGCAGAGGAGTGGATGGCTACACCTTC. The whole variable domain, filled in from reference TRBV18 and TRBJ1-2, reads NAGVMQNPRHLVRRRGQEARLRCSPMKGHSHVYWYRQLPEEGLKFMVYLQKENIIDESGMPKERFSAEFPKEGPSILRIQQVVRGDSAAYFCASSPRGRGVDGYTFGSGTRLTVV.

The chain carries TRBV3-1 (or the pseudogene TRBV3-2) and TRBJ2-2; D perhaps matches TRBD2 (6 bases). The V gene's germline CDR1 is LGHDT and CDR2 YNNKEL (reference sequence). The CDR3 runs 13 residues. V dropped 2 bases and J dropped 6 bases, with 7 bases sitting between them. Written as DNA, the CDR3 is TGTGCCAGCAGCCAATCGGGAGCCGGGGAGCTGTTTTTT. This translates into CASSQSGAGELFF.

This rearrangement joins TRBV5-1 to TRBJ2-5, with 7 bases identical to TRBD2. The V gene end was trimmed by 6 bases and the J gene end by 3 bases; junction bases not matched to a gene: 5. The CDR3 extends over 13 amino acids. The germline gives CDR1 SGHRS, CDR2 YFSETQ. The CDR3 region has the DNA TGCGCCAGCACTCCTAGCGGAGAAGAGACCCAGTACTTC. It translates to CASTPSGEETQYF.

This chain links TRBV13 with TRBJ2-1, with D possibly TRBD2 on 7 matching bases. Germline CDR1 is PRHDT and CDR2 is FYEKMQ (reference sequence). The V and J ends lost 5 bases and 4 bases respectively, with 21 bases between them. The length of the CDR3 is 17 residues. Here the CDR3 DNA reads TGTGCCAGCAGCCACTCCGTAAGGGGGGGGCCTTACAATGAGCAGTTCTTC. It encodes CASSHSVRGGPYNEQFF.

The chain has TRBV3-1 (or the pseudogene TRBV3-2) and TRBJ2-7, with 8 bases identical to TRBD2. Germline V gene lookup returns CDR1 LGHDT and CDR2 YNNKEL (reference sequence). CDR3 size: 16 residues. The V gene end was trimmed by 0 bases and the J gene end by 0 bases; junction bases not matched to a gene: 4. CDR3 coding DNA: TGTGCCAGCAGCCAAGATGCGGGAGGAAGCTCCTACGAGCAGTACTTC. Its translation is CASSQDAGGSSYEQYF.

V and J are TRBV19 and TRBJ2-1; 13 bases match TRBD2. With V trimmed by 4 bases and J by 8 bases, 8 bases remained unmatched. CDR3 length: 16 amino acids. Germline V gene lookup returns CDR1 LNHDA and CDR2 SQIVND (reference sequence). The CDR3 nucleotides read TGTGCCAGTAGTACAAGGACTAGCGGGAGTCTATATGAGCAGTTCTTC. Its translation: CASSTRTSGSLYEQFF.